The rows below give T cell receptor beta chains drawn from one sample of a study of OX40 agonist ivuxolimab in advanced cancers. TCRdb's copy holds only in-frame clones and misses some; the assay was immunoSEQ multiplex PCR. The profile shows tens of thousands of clones, approximately 81% of them singletons. This specimen consisted of CD4+ or CD8+ T cells sorted from blood, obtained in a trial of the OX40 agonist ivuxolimab. These receptors all stem from an adult with an advanced solid tumor such as melanoma, head and neck, liver or kidney cancer. CDR3s include the opening cysteine and the closing phenylalanine or tryptophan. Fields, in order: D gene, J gene, clone size, V gene, CDR3 length, CDR3 DNA, CDR3 protein. The D gene is left open where the match is weak. The size of a clone is reported for some rows only, either as once, few or many, or as a class for expanded clones.

d_gene: TRBD2; j_gene: TRBJ2-3; abundance: .; v_gene: TRBV10-3; len: 18; CDR3nt: TGTGCCATCAGTGGGGGGTATCGACTAGCGGGGCACACAGATACGCAGTATTTT; CDR3aa: CAISGGYRLAGHTDTQYF
d_gene: TRBD1; j_gene: TRBJ2-6; abundance: few; v_gene: TRBV10-3; len: 17; CDR3nt: TGTGCCATCAGTGGGGGACAGGGCCTTTCTGGGGCCAACGTCCTGACTTTC; CDR3aa: CAISGGQGLSGANVLTF
d_gene: .; j_gene: TRBJ2-7; abundance: few; v_gene: TRBV7-9; len: 12; CDR3nt: TGTGCCAGCAGCTTTACTGGTTACGAGCAGTACTTC; CDR3aa: CASSFTGYEQYF
d_gene: TRBD2; j_gene: TRBJ2-7; abundance: .; v_gene: TRBV4-3; len: 15; CDR3nt: TGCGCCAGCAGCCGCGAACCGGGACTAGCATCCGAGCAGTACTTC; CDR3aa: CASSREPGLASEQYF
d_gene: .; j_gene: TRBJ1-5; abundance: .; v_gene: TRBV5-1; len: 17; CDR3nt: TGCGCCAGCAGCTTGGGGATCGGGGGGTCTAGCAATCAGCCCCAGCATTTT; CDR3aa: CASSLGIGGSSNQPQHF
d_gene: .; j_gene: TRBJ2-1; abundance: .; v_gene: TRBV5-1; len: 14; CDR3nt: TGCGCCAGCAGCTTGGCCGGCAGCTACAATGAGCAGTTCTTC; CDR3aa: CASSLAGSYNEQFF
d_gene: TRBD1; j_gene: TRBJ2-3; abundance: .; v_gene: TRBV29-1; len: 14; CDR3nt: TGCAGCGTTGTGGGACAGCCTCGGGTGGATACGCAGTATTTT; CDR3aa: CSVVGQPRVDTQYF
d_gene: TRBD2; j_gene: TRBJ2-3; abundance: .; v_gene: TRBV6-1; len: 18; CDR3nt: TGTGCCAGCAGTGAGTACAGACTAGCGGGAGAGGGGACAGATACGCAGTATTTT; CDR3aa: CASSEYRLAGEGTDTQYF
d_gene: TRBD2; j_gene: TRBJ2-3; abundance: .; v_gene: TRBV5-1; len: 16; CDR3nt: TGCGCCAGCAGCTTGGCTTCGGGGACTAGGGCAGATACGCAGTATTTT; CDR3aa: CASSLASGTRADTQYF
d_gene: TRBD2; j_gene: TRBJ2-2; abundance: .; v_gene: TRBV15; len: 17; CDR3nt: TGTGCCACCAGCCGTAGCGGGAGGGCGTACGGGACCGGGGAGCTGTTTTTT; CDR3aa: CATSRSGRAYGTGELFF
d_gene: .; j_gene: TRBJ1-4; abundance: .; v_gene: TRBV7-6; len: 15; CDR3nt: TGTGCCAGCAGCGCCCCGGGGGCGACTAATGAAAAACTGTTTTTT; CDR3aa: CASSAPGATNEKLFF
d_gene: .; j_gene: TRBJ1-1; abundance: .; v_gene: TRBV4-3; len: 13; CDR3nt: TGCGCCAGCAGCCAAGACCTAAACACTGAAGCTTTCTTT; CDR3aa: CASSQDLNTEAFF
d_gene: .; j_gene: TRBJ1-1; abundance: few; v_gene: TRBV9; len: 15; CDR3nt: TGTGCCAGCAGCGCCTACAGGGTCTTGAACACTGAAGCTTTCTTT; CDR3aa: CASSAYRVLNTEAFF
d_gene: .; j_gene: TRBJ2-5; abundance: .; v_gene: TRBV7-3; len: 13; CDR3nt: TGTGCCAGCAGCTTGACAGGTTTAGAGACCCAGTACTTC; CDR3aa: CASSLTGLETQYF
d_gene: .; j_gene: TRBJ2-3; abundance: once; v_gene: TRBV7-2; len: 15; CDR3nt: TGTGCCAGCAGCTTGGGGCTCGTTTACACAGATACGCAGTATTTT; CDR3aa: CASSLGLVYTDTQYF
d_gene: TRBD1; j_gene: TRBJ2-1; abundance: .; v_gene: TRBV2; len: 13; CDR3nt: TGTGCCACCGAATTACAGGGGGCGAATGAGCAGTTCTTC; CDR3aa: CATELQGANEQFF
d_gene: TRBD1; j_gene: TRBJ2-7; abundance: .; v_gene: TRBV7-2; len: 14; CDR3nt: TGTGCCAGCAGTCCATGGGGGACAGTCTACGAGCAGTACTTC; CDR3aa: CASSPWGTVYEQYF
d_gene: .; j_gene: TRBJ2-1; abundance: .; v_gene: TRBV6-1; len: 13; CDR3nt: TGTGCCAGCAGCGAACTGGAGGTCCATGAGCAGTTCTTC; CDR3aa: CASSELEVHEQFF
d_gene: .; j_gene: TRBJ2-3; abundance: once; v_gene: TRBV18; len: 14; CDR3nt: TGTGCCAGCTCACCAATAGGGAAGACAGATACGCAGTATTTT; CDR3aa: CASSPIGKTDTQYF
d_gene: .; j_gene: TRBJ1-3; abundance: once; v_gene: TRBV7-2; len: 12; CDR3nt: TGTGCCAGCAGCCGGTGGGGGAACACCATATATTTT; CDR3aa: CASSRWGNTIYF
d_gene: .; j_gene: TRBJ1-5; abundance: .; v_gene: TRBV15; len: 13; CDR3nt: TGTGCCACCAGCTTTGGGACCCATCAGCCCCAGCATTTT; CDR3aa: CATSFGTHQPQHF
d_gene: TRBD2; j_gene: TRBJ2-1; abundance: .; v_gene: TRBV2; len: 13; CDR3nt: TGTGCCAGCAGTGTCGGGAGGCTCAATGAGCAGTTCTTC; CDR3aa: CASSVGRLNEQFF
d_gene: TRBD2; j_gene: TRBJ2-1; abundance: .; v_gene: TRBV7-6; len: 14; CDR3nt: TGTGCCAGCAGCTTAGACGGGAGGGCCATCCAGCAGTTCTTC; CDR3aa: CASSLDGRAIQQFF
d_gene: .; j_gene: TRBJ1-5; abundance: .; v_gene: TRBV7-6; len: 15; CDR3nt: TGTGCCAGCAGCTTAGCGCCAGGAAACAATCAGCCCCAGCATTTT; CDR3aa: CASSLAPGNNQPQHF
d_gene: TRBD1; j_gene: TRBJ1-4; abundance: .; v_gene: TRBV27; len: 15; CDR3nt: TGTGCCAGCAGTTTAATGGGGACAGGGTTGGAAAAACTGTTTTTT; CDR3aa: CASSLMGTGLEKLFF
d_gene: .; j_gene: TRBJ1-2; abundance: once; v_gene: TRBV6-1; len: 14; CDR3nt: TGTGCCAGCAGTGAAGCGTGGGGGACAAGTGGCTACACCTTC; CDR3aa: CASSEAWGTSGYTF
d_gene: .; j_gene: TRBJ2-5; abundance: .; v_gene: TRBV9; len: 12; CDR3nt: TGTGCCAGCAGTGCAGGGGGGGAGACCCAGTACTTC; CDR3aa: CASSAGGETQYF
d_gene: .; j_gene: TRBJ2-3; abundance: .; v_gene: TRBV5-4; len: 18; CDR3nt: TGTGCCAGCAGCTTGGGAACAGGGAGTATGCGGGGAACAGATACGCAGTATTTT; CDR3aa: CASSLGTGSMRGTDTQYF
d_gene: .; j_gene: TRBJ1-3; abundance: .; v_gene: TRBV27; len: 14; CDR3nt: TGTGCCAGCAGTCCTGACAGTACTGGAAACACCATATATTTT; CDR3aa: CASSPDSTGNTIYF
d_gene: .; j_gene: TRBJ2-7; abundance: .; v_gene: TRBV15; len: 15; CDR3nt: TGTGCCACCAGCAGAGATCTTGGCAAGTACTACGAGCAGTACTTC; CDR3aa: CATSRDLGKYYEQYF
d_gene: .; j_gene: TRBJ2-6; abundance: .; v_gene: TRBV5-5; len: 17; CDR3nt: TGTGCCAGCAGTAGGCATCTCGCACAAAGTCGGGCCAACGTCCTGACTTTC; CDR3aa: CASSRHLAQSRANVLTF
d_gene: .; j_gene: TRBJ2-3; abundance: .; v_gene: TRBV9; len: 13; CDR3nt: TGTGCCAGCAGCGTCAACAGTCGGGATACGCAGTATTTT; CDR3aa: CASSVNSRDTQYF
d_gene: .; j_gene: TRBJ2-7; abundance: .; v_gene: TRBV7-9; len: 14; CDR3nt: TGTGCCAGCAGCTTTCAGCAGGGGCTAGGCGAGCAGTACTTC; CDR3aa: CASSFQQGLGEQYF
d_gene: TRBD2; j_gene: TRBJ2-5; abundance: .; v_gene: TRBV5-1; len: 15; CDR3nt: TGCGCCAGCAGCTTGGTACCCGGGAGGCGGGAGACCCAGTACTTC; CDR3aa: CASSLVPGRRETQYF
d_gene: .; j_gene: TRBJ1-1; abundance: .; v_gene: TRBV2; len: 12; CDR3nt: TGTGCCAGCAGTGTCGGAAACACTGAAGCTTTCTTT; CDR3aa: CASSVGNTEAFF
d_gene: .; j_gene: TRBJ2-2; abundance: few; v_gene: TRBV11-3; len: 14; CDR3nt: TGTGCCAGCAGCTTCAGAGGGCCGACCGGGGAGCTGTTTTTT; CDR3aa: CASSFRGPTGELFF
d_gene: TRBD1; j_gene: TRBJ1-1; abundance: .; v_gene: TRBV9; len: 15; CDR3nt: TGTGCCAGCAGCGTGGGACAGGGGCCGAACACTGAAGCTTTCTTT; CDR3aa: CASSVGQGPNTEAFF
d_gene: TRBD1; j_gene: TRBJ1-1; abundance: .; v_gene: TRBV5-6; len: 16; CDR3nt: TGTGCCAGCAGCTTGCCGACAGGGGAGATGAACACTGAAGCTTTCTTT; CDR3aa: CASSLPTGEMNTEAFF
d_gene: .; j_gene: TRBJ1-1; abundance: .; v_gene: TRBV18; len: 14; CDR3nt: TGTGCCAGCTCACCCCAGAACGGACCGACTGAAGCTTTCTTT; CDR3aa: CASSPQNGPTEAFF
d_gene: .; j_gene: TRBJ2-1; abundance: .; v_gene: TRBV4-2; len: 15; CDR3nt: TGTGCCAGCAGCGAGAGCGGACCACCATACAATGAGCAGTTCTTC; CDR3aa: CASSESGPPYNEQFF